The next 23 T cell receptor beta chains were all read from a single sample in a study of beta chain features in type 1 diabetes. Expressed TCRB transcripts were sequenced after all isolated RNA was converted to cDNA. Clones were sequenced by immunoSEQ multiplex PCR, and TCRdb holds only the in-frame ones, with some missing. The sample yields around 500,000 clones, about 29% seen once. Sequencing used naive CD4+ T cells from blood. These receptors came from a man aged 18-30 years in good health.

V gene TRBV7-2 combines with J gene TRBJ2-1, with TRBD2 identical over 7 bases. The CDR3 spans 15 residues. The V segment lost 2 bases and the J segment 6 bases; nucleotides outside the gene matches: 7. Germline lookup yields CDR1 SGHTA and CDR2 FQGNSA. The CDR3 DNA is TGTGCCAGCAGCTTAAGGGACTACCGAAGCAATGAGCAGTTCTTC. This sequence encodes CASSLRDYRSNEQFF.

The chain combines TRBV7-2 with TRBJ2-4, with D maybe TRBD2 (6 bases). Germline-derived CDR1 and CDR2 are SGHTA and FQGNSA. The CDR3 is 17 residues long. Trimming removed 5 bases at V and 0 bases at J, with 17 bases between. CDR3 amino acids: CASSLNTGLLAKNIQYF. CDR3 bases: TGTGCCAGCAGCCTGAACACGGGACTCCTAGCCAAAAACATTCAGTACTTC.

This clone appeared a single time. The rearrangement uses TRBV30 and TRBJ1-3, with TRBD1 matching over 7 bases. The V gene's germline CDR1 is GTSNPN and CDR2 SVGIG (reference sequence). The CDR3 is 15 residues long. After removal of 3 bases from V and 0 bases from J, the junction contained 5 bases not matched to a gene. CDR3 coding DNA: TGTGCCTGGAGCACAGGGGAGAGCTCTGGAAACACCATATATTTT. Translated, it gives CAWSTGESSGNTIYF.

This clone has a single count. V is TRBV9 and J is TRBJ2-1, with D possibly matching TRBD2 (6 bases). The CDR3 totals 16 residues. Trimming pared 4 bases from V and 5 bases from J, leaving 19 bases between. Looked up from germline, CDR1 is SGDLS and CDR2 is YYNGEE. In DNA, the CDR3 is TGTGCCAGCAGCCCCCGGAGGGTGCTGGGGAACAATGAGCAGTTCTTC. Its translation: CASSPRRVLGNNEQFF.

The chain uses TRBV10-3 and TRBJ2-1; 9 nucleotides line up with TRBD1. Germline V CDR1 and CDR2: ENHRY, SYGVKD. The CDR3 is made up of 13 amino acids. V was pared by 6 bases and J by 8 bases, with 5 bases of the junction left unmatched. The CDR3, as DNA: TGTGCCATCAGGGGGACAGGGAGCGATGAGCAGTTCTTC. This sequence encodes CAIRGTGSDEQFF.

This clone was observed a few times. This chain joins TRBV29-1 and TRBJ1-1; 7 bases map to TRBD1. CDR1 is SQVTM, CDR2 ANQGSEA, per germline. The CDR3 totals 12 residues. J was trimmed by 1 base and V by 7 bases; bases with no gene match: 3. The CDR3 sequence is CSARDRNTEAFF. The CDR3, as DNA: TGCAGCGCCCGGGACAGGAACACTGAAGCTTTCTTT.

This chain connects TRBV4-2 to TRBJ2-5; the D gene is possibly TRBD2 (7 bases). V was pared by 1 base and J by 5 bases, with 17 bases between. Per the germline V gene, CDR1 is LGHNA and CDR2 is YNFKEQ. This CDR3 contains 16 residues. CDR3 in DNA: TGTGCCAGCAGCCAAGGATCCAGGGGAGCGGGGGAGACCCAGTACTTC. Translated: CASSQGSRGAGETQYF.

The CDR3 protein is CAWTAGREGREQYF. CDR3 nucleotide sequence: TGTGCCTGGACCGCCGGGCGGGAGGGCCGCGAGCAGTACTTC. V is TRBV30 and J is TRBJ2-7; TRBD2 agrees at 9 bases. This CDR3 has 14 amino acids. Losses at the gene ends were 4 bases for V and 6 bases for J; bases not matched to a gene: 10. Per germline, CDR1 GTSNPN and CDR2 SVGIG (reference sequence).

The chain employs TRBV20-1 and TRBJ2-7; unclear D gene. CDR1 is DFQATT and CDR2 is SNEGSKA in the germline V gene (reference sequence). The CDR3 extends over 11 amino acids. The germline V and J ends were trimmed by 7 bases and 0 bases, with 7 bases remaining between them. The CDR3 DNA reads as TGCAGTGGGTCAAGCTCCTACGAGCAGTACTTC. Its translation is CSGSSSYEQYF.

CDR3 sequence: CSVIMGARGETQYF. CDR3 DNA: TGCAGCGTGATAATGGGGGCCAGGGGAGAGACCCAGTACTTC. The chain links TRBV29-1 to TRBJ2-5; D possibly corresponds to TRBD1 (6 bases). The germline CDR1 and CDR2 sequences are SQVTM and ANQGSEA. The V end lost 6 bases, the J end lost 4 bases, and 18 bases lay between the germline ends. This CDR3 contains 14 residues.

The chain employs TRBV6-6 and TRBJ2-3; D is perhaps TRBD2 (5 bases). This CDR3 is 15 amino acids long. V was clipped by 0 bases and J by 3 bases, with 10 bases between them. Germline CDR1 MNHNY, CDR2 SVGAGI (reference sequence). CDR3 sequence: CASSYSTGLTDTQYF. In DNA form, the CDR3 reads TGTGCCAGCAGTTACTCGACGGGATTAACAGATACGCAGTATTTT.

The gene calls are TRBV5-1 and TRBJ2-1; no firm D call. The CDR3 totals 14 residues. V was clipped by 0 bases and J by 9 bases, with 13 bases between them. CDR1 and CDR2 (germline): SGHRS, YFSETQ. The CDR3 spells CASSLETSWSEQFF. CDR3 DNA sequence: TGCGCCAGCAGCTTGGAGACCTCATGGAGTGAGCAGTTCTTC.

The V call is TRBV30, the J call TRBJ1-2; 8 nucleotides align to TRBD1. This CDR3 contains 13 residues. Unmatched junction bases numbered 5, after V lost 4 bases and J lost 4 bases. CDR1 is GTSNPN and CDR2 is SVGIG in the germline V gene (reference sequence). The chain's CDR3 is CAWTPDRVYGYTF. CDR3 nucleotides: TGTGCCTGGACCCCGGACAGGGTCTATGGCTACACCTTC.

This clone has more than one count but fewer than ten. The chain is built from TRBV7-9 and TRBJ2-1; 7 bases align to TRBD2. The CDR3 loop spans 14 amino acids. V dropped 8 bases and J dropped 10; count of bases not matched to a gene: 14. Germline V gene data show CDR1 as SEHNR and CDR2 as FQNEAQ (reference sequence). Written as DNA, the CDR3 is TGTGCCAGCCGCCGAGGCGGGAGTCCGGGGGAGCAGTTCTTC. Translated, it gives CASRRGGSPGEQFF.

The V call is TRBV18, the J call TRBJ1-2; 7 bases map to TRBD1. Germline CDR1 and CDR2: KGHSH and LQKENI. With 3 bases clipped from V and 5 bases from J, the junction kept 9 bases outside the gene matches. There are 15 residues in the CDR3. This CDR3 is CASSPLPGGAYGYTF. CDR3 DNA sequence: TGTGCCAGCTCACCCCTACCAGGGGGGGCTTATGGCTACACCTTC. The complete variable domain, with remaining parts taken from reference TRBV18 and TRBJ1-2, reads NAGVMQNPRHLVRRRGQEARLRCSPMKGHSHVYWYRQLPEEGLKFMVYLQKENIIDESGMPKERFSAEFPKEGPSILRIQQVVRGDSAAYFCASSPLPGGAYGYTFGSGTRLTVV.

This clone was observed a few times. The rearrangement links TRBV30 to TRBJ1-4; D is uncertain. Trimming removed 3 bases at V and 8 bases at J, with 13 bases between. Per the germline V gene, CDR1 is GTSNPN and CDR2 is SVGIG (reference sequence). This CDR3 region has 13 residues. For the CDR3, the DNA is TGTGCCTGGAGCCGGACGATAGGGGAAAAACTGTTTTTT. Its translation: CAWSRTIGEKLFF.

The table lists this clone with a few counts. This CDR3 is CASSAGVTDTQYF. The DNA for the CDR3 is TGTGCCAGCAGCGCAGGAGTCACAGATACGCAGTATTTT. The chain recombines TRBV9 with TRBJ2-3; D uncertain. Trimming removed 3 bases at V and 2 bases at J, with 7 bases between. The CDR3 extends over 13 amino acids. CDR1 and CDR2 (germline): SGDLS, YYNGEE.

This chain uses TRBV5-4 with TRBJ2-3; 9 positions agree with TRBD2. Germline trimming cut 3 bases from V and 2 bases from J; bases unmatched to any gene: 4. CDR3 length: 15 residues. Germline V gene lookup returns CDR1 SGHNT and CDR2 YYREEE (reference sequence). This chain's CDR3 is CASSSGLALTDTQYF. The CDR3 nucleotides read TGTGCCAGCAGCTCAGGACTAGCGCTCACAGATACGCAGTATTTT.

CDR3 loop: CASSLGGPYGYTF. The CDR3 DNA follows: TGTGCCAGCAGCTTAGGTGGACCTTATGGCTACACCTTC. The chain recombines TRBV7-9 with TRBJ1-2; D remains unclear. V lost 1 base and J lost 5, with 8 bases in between. The V gene's germline CDR1 is SEHNR and CDR2 FQNEAQ (reference sequence). The CDR3 extends over 13 amino acids. The full variable domain, in which reference TRBV7-9 and TRBJ1-2 provide the parts outside the CDR3, is DTGVSQNPRHKITKRGQNVTFRCDPISEHNRLYWYRQTLGQGPEFLTYFQNEAQLEKSRLLSDRFSAERPKGSFSTLEIQRTEQGDSAMYLCASSLGGPYGYTFGSGTRLTVV.

This clone was counted a single time. The chain links TRBV7-9 to TRBJ2-1, with 9 bases lining up with TRBD2. The J segment lost 14 bases and the V segment lost 3 bases, leaving 8 bases of the junction unmatched. Germline CDR1 and CDR2: SEHNR and FQNEAQ (reference sequence). The CDR3 extends over 13 amino acids. CDR3 in amino acids: CASSLPSSGSEFF. CDR3 DNA: TGTGCCAGCAGCTTGCCCAGTAGCGGGAGCGAGTTCTTC.

This sequence joins TRBV6-5 and TRBJ2-7, with 7 bases aligning to TRBD2. Germline loops: CDR1 MNHEY, CDR2 SVGAGI. The CDR3 contains 14 residues. V trimming: 5 bases; J trimming: 2 bases; junction bases outside the gene matches: 6. CDR3 loop: CASSPSGSPYEQYF. CDR3 coding DNA: TGTGCCAGCAGTCCTAGCGGTTCTCCCTACGAGCAGTACTTC.

The sample holds a few counts of this clone. The chain has TRBV9 and TRBJ2-1, with no clear D. Germline assignment: CDR1 SGDLS and CDR2 YYNGEE. The V and J ends lost 0 bases and 4 bases respectively, with 8 bases between them. The CDR3 contains 14 residues. CDR3 coding DNA: TGTGCCAGCAGCGTAGAACGTCTTTACAATGAGCAGTTCTTC. It yields the protein CASSVERLYNEQFF.

Only a few counts were recorded for this clone. This chain links TRBV7-7 with TRBJ2-5, with 7 bases aligning to TRBD1. Germline CDR1 SSHAT, CDR2 FNYEAQ (reference sequence). This CDR3 has 14 amino acids. J lost 5 bases, V lost 1 base, and 4 bases had no gene match. CDR3 residues: CASSLVTGQETQYF. The CDR3 DNA is TGTGCCAGCAGCTTAGTAACGGGACAGGAGACCCAGTACTTC. The full variable domain, in which reference TRBV7-7 and TRBJ2-5 provide the parts outside the CDR3, is GAGVSQSPRYKVTKRGQDVTLRCDPISSHATLYWYQQALGQGPEFLTYFNYEAQPDKSGLPSDRFSAERPEGSISTLTIQRTEQRDSAMYRCASSLVTGQETQYFGPGTRLLVL.